What follows are 27 T cell receptor beta chains derived from one specimen sequenced in a study of shared clonotypes between healthy human individuals (TCRdb year 2020). Preparation of the library involved the immunoSEQ multiplex PCR assay. In TCRdb, the immuneACCESS table is reduced to in-frame sequences with V and J assigned. These tables do not hold every clone; where another copy was compared, an unresolved V gene accounts for under half, and the others remain unexplained. Here the sample has roughly 2,300,000 clones; around 90% occur a single time. The ten largest clones represent roughly 0.34% of the sample. The source material was naive CD4+ T cells from PBMCs. The cell subset or site label for this specimen denotes: CD45RA+ positively selected. Receptors were obtained from a man between 18 and 29 years old in good health. Some clones in this sample may be carry-over from other donors' samples.

The chain joins TRBV5-1 to TRBJ1-2; 8 bases fit TRBD1. The CDR3 extends over 14 amino acids. Trimming removed 1 base from V and 2 bases from J; junction bases left unmatched: 1. Germline-derived CDR1 and CDR2 are SGHRS and YFSETQ. CDR3 region: CASSLPGGNYGYTF. The CDR3 nucleotides are TGCGCCAGCAGCTTGCCAGGGGGCAACTATGGCTACACCTTC.

V gene TRBV6-6 combines with J gene TRBJ2-7, with 7 bases that match TRBD1. Germline-derived CDR1 and CDR2 are MNHNY and SVGAGI (reference sequence). V lost 6 bases and J lost 2; bases outside the gene matches: 4. There are 13 residues in the CDR3. CDR3 in DNA: TGTGCCAGCAGGACTGGACAGGCCTACGAGCAGTACTTC. It codes for CASRTGQAYEQYF.

CDR3 DNA: TGTGCCATCCAGGCGGACAGGGGCAATCAGCCCCAGCATTTT. Translating gives CAIQADRGNQPQHF. The chain combines TRBV10-3 with TRBJ1-5; 8 nucleotides match TRBD1. Per the germline V gene, CDR1 is ENHRY and CDR2 is SYGVKD. The CDR3 is 14 residues long. J gave up 2 bases and V 8 bases, and 5 bases lay outside the gene matches.

A note on this clone: Within the sample, other DNA sequences also encode this same CDR3. The chain uses TRBV7-3 and TRBJ2-1; 11 bases agree with TRBD2. Germline CDR1 is SGHTA and CDR2 is FQGTGA. This CDR3 comprises 15 residues. J lost 7 bases, V lost 4 bases, and 6 bases had no gene match. The CDR3 DNA is TGTGCCAGCAGCTCACTAGCGGGAGCTCCAAATGAGCAGTTCTTC. Its translation: CASSSLAGAPNEQFF. Filled out from reference TRBV7-3 and TRBJ2-1, the complete variable domain reads GAGVSQTPSNKVTEKGKYVELRCDPISGHTALYWYRQSLGQGPEFLIYFQGTGAADDSGLPNDRFFAVRPEGSVSTLKIQRTERGDSAVYLCASSSLAGAPNEQFFGPGTRLTVL.

The gene calls are TRBV4-2 and TRBJ2-3, with 9 bases that match TRBD2. Losses at the gene ends were 0 bases for V and 3 bases for J; bases not matched to a gene: 7. The V gene's germline CDR1 is LGHNA and CDR2 YNFKEQ. The CDR3 contains 17 residues. CDR3 in amino acids: CASSQEAGGRPTDTQYF. In DNA, the CDR3 is TGTGCCAGCAGCCAAGAAGCGGGAGGCCGACCAACAGATACGCAGTATTTT.

Only one count was recorded for this clone. The J gene is TRBJ1-3, the V gene TRBV7-9; D gene unclear. The germline V and J ends were trimmed by 5 bases and 7 bases, with 12 bases remaining between them. CDR3 size: 13 residues. The V gene's germline CDR1 is SEHNR and CDR2 FQNEAQ (reference sequence). This CDR3 reads CASSPQILNTIYF. CDR3 DNA sequence: TGTGCCAGCAGCCCCCAAATTTTGAACACCATATATTTT.

The rearrangement joins TRBV9 to TRBJ2-1; D not certain. CDR1 and CDR2 (germline): SGDLS, YYNGEE. Trimming took off 3 bases at V and 0 bases at J, with 7 bases between the two ends. The length of the CDR3 is 14 residues. CDR3 in DNA: TGTGCCAGCAGCGCTGCCAGCTCCTACAATGAGCAGTTCTTC. It translates to CASSAASSYNEQFF.

The chain is built from TRBV28 and TRBJ2-4; TRBD1 or TRBD2 may be the D gene (7 bases each). Germline V gene data show CDR1 as MDHEN and CDR2 as SYDVKM. The CDR3 contains 14 residues. The germline V and J ends were trimmed by 4 bases and 7 bases, with 14 bases remaining between them. The CDR3 nucleotides are TGTGCCAGCAGTTCTACAGGGGAGGGTAACATTCAGTACTTC. It yields the protein CASSSTGEGNIQYF.

The chain uses TRBV28 and TRBJ1-1; 7 bases align to TRBD1. CDR1 and CDR2 from the germline V gene are MDHEN and SYDVKM. The J segment lost 6 bases and the V segment lost 5 bases, leaving 18 bases of the junction unmatched. The CDR3 is made up of 17 amino acids. The chain's CDR3 is CASSTPGGGYEHAEAFF. CDR3 DNA: TGTGCCAGCAGTACCCCAGGGGGAGGGTATGAACACGCTGAAGCTTTCTTT.

The J gene is TRBJ2-2, the V gene TRBV29-1, with 10 bases fitting TRBD1. Per germline, CDR1 SQVTM and CDR2 ANQGSEA. The CDR3 contains 16 residues. J was trimmed by 3 bases and V by 4 bases; bases with no gene match: 8. CDR3 region: CSVVEPGQGHTGELFF. As DNA, the CDR3 is TGCAGCGTTGTAGAACCGGGACAGGGGCACACCGGGGAGCTGTTTTTT.

The chain combines TRBV11-1 with TRBJ1-3; D gene unclear. V lost 3 bases, J lost 0 bases, and 18 bases lay in between. This CDR3 contains 18 residues. Germline-derived CDR1 and CDR2 are SGHAT and FQDESV (reference sequence). CDR3 in amino acids: CASSLFYRSQRSGNTIYF. The DNA for the CDR3 is TGTGCCAGCAGCTTGTTTTACAGATCACAACGCTCTGGAAACACCATATATTTT. The full variable domain, rest sourced from reference TRBV11-1 and TRBJ1-3, is EAEVAQSPRYKITEKSQAVAFWCDPISGHATLYWYRQILGQGPELLVQFQDESVVDDSQLPKDRFSAERLKGVDSTLKIQPAELGDSAMYLCASSLFYRSQRSGNTIYFGEGSWLTVV.

J is TRBJ2-6 and V is TRBV19; D ambiguous. The CDR3 sequence is 16 residues long. Germline lookup yields CDR1 LNHDA and CDR2 SQIVND (reference sequence). Trimming left V 5 bases short and J 2 bases short, with 13 bases between. The CDR3 region is CASSLTILAGANVLTF. CDR3 bases: TGTGCCAGTAGTCTTACCATTCTTGCTGGGGCCAACGTCCTGACTTTC.

The chain couples TRBV6-5 to TRBJ1-5; TRBD1 might be the D (6 bases). CDR1 MNHEY and CDR2 SVGAGI come from the germline V gene. The CDR3 consists of 15 residues. The V end lost 6 bases, the J end lost 2 bases, and 14 bases lay between the germline ends. The CDR3 nucleotides are TGTGCCAGCAGGGGGGGGGCGATCGGCAATCAGCCCCAGCATTTT. Its translation is CASRGGAIGNQPQHF.

The chain employs TRBV9 and TRBJ2-2, with D possibly being TRBD2 (5 bases). The CDR3 runs 15 residues. CDR1 is SGDLS, CDR2 YYNGEE, per germline. The V end lost 0 bases, the J end lost 5 bases, and 11 bases lay between the germline ends. CDR3: CASSVEWRGTGELFF. DNA of the CDR3: TGTGCCAGCAGCGTAGAGTGGCGAGGGACCGGGGAGCTGTTTTTT.

This sequence joins TRBV6-1 and TRBJ1-5; 7 nucleotides agree with TRBD1. V trimming: 2 bases; J trimming: 1 base; junction bases outside the gene matches: 5. Per germline, CDR1 MNHNS and CDR2 SASEGT. This CDR3 is 16 amino acids long. The CDR3 here is CASSERQGWSNQPQHF. CDR3 sequence (DNA): TGTGCCAGCAGTGAAAGACAGGGATGGAGCAATCAGCCCCAGCATTTT.

The chain couples TRBV9 to TRBJ2-1, with D perhaps matching TRBD1 or TRBD2 (5 bases each). Per germline, CDR1 SGDLS and CDR2 YYNGEE. Trimming left V 0 bases short and J 10 bases short, with 11 bases between. The CDR3 spans 13 residues. CDR3 region: CASSVDERGEQFF. The CDR3 DNA sequence: TGTGCCAGCAGCGTAGATGAGAGGGGCGAGCAGTTCTTC. The complete variable domain, with remaining parts taken from reference TRBV9 and TRBJ2-1, reads DSGVTQTPKHLITATGQRVTLRCSPRSGDLSVYWYQQSLDQGLQFLIQYYNGEERAKGNILERFSAQQFPDLHSELNLSSLELGDSALYFCASSVDERGEQFFGPGTRLTVL.

The V and J genes are TRBV7-9 and TRBJ2-3, with D possibly being TRBD1 (6 bases). V was cut by 4 bases and J by 6 bases, with 23 bases left in between. This CDR3 contains 17 residues. Germline assignment: CDR1 SEHNR and CDR2 FQNEAQ (reference sequence). This chain's CDR3 is CASSSGETGEWGDTQYF. The CDR3, as DNA: TGTGCCAGCAGCTCCGGTGAGACAGGCGAATGGGGGGATACGCAGTATTTT.

The rearrangement uses TRBV5-1 and TRBJ2-1, with a weak D call TRBD2 (5 bases). The germline V gene has CDR1 SGHRS and CDR2 YFSETQ. This CDR3 has 14 residues. Between the trimmed V and J ends, which lost 0 bases and 9 bases, there was a span of 13 bases. CDR3 coding DNA: TGCGCCAGCAGCTTGGGGAAAAACGGAGGTGAGCAGTTCTTC. Translating it yields CASSLGKNGGEQFF.

This chain links TRBV27 with TRBJ2-3; weak D call: TRBD1 (5 bases). Germline CDR1 and CDR2: MNHEY and SMNVEV (reference sequence). V lost 4 bases to trimming and J lost 4 bases, with 12 bases between them. The CDR3 sequence is 14 residues long. The CDR3 is CASSYRQFPDTQYF. DNA of the CDR3: TGTGCCAGCAGTTATCGACAGTTTCCAGATACGCAGTATTTT.

The chain is built from TRBV15 and TRBJ1-1, with a weak D call TRBD1 (5 bases). Germline V lookup: CDR1 LNHNV, CDR2 YYDKDF (reference sequence). CDR3 length: 19 residues. Trimming took 3 bases from V and 5 from J, leaving 28 bases between them. CDR3 sequence (DNA): TGTGCCACCAGCAGTGATAAGCCTCGGGGGGTCCCAATGGGGACTGAAGCTTTCTTT. Encoded protein: CATSSDKPRGVPMGTEAFF.

This clone has just a few counts. The chain couples TRBV6-1 to TRBJ1-1; D uncertain. In germline, CDR1 is MNHNS, CDR2 SASEGT. Trimming removed 11 bases at V and 10 bases at J, with 23 bases between. The CDR3 runs to 13 residues. CDR3 region: CAALHGRQGGAFF. As DNA, the CDR3 is TGTGCCGCTCTACATGGGCGCCAAGGAGGAGCTTTCTTT.

This chain uses TRBV11-2 with TRBJ2-2; D may be TRBD1 (5 bases). V lost 1 base, J lost 4 bases, and 10 bases lay in between. The CDR3 length is 15 residues. The germline V gene has CDR1 SGHAT and CDR2 FQNNGV. The CDR3, as DNA: TGTGCCAGCAGCTTAGCAGGGTCGCGCACCGGGGAGCTGTTTTTT. This translates into CASSLAGSRTGELFF.

The CDR3 DNA is TGTGCCATCAGTGAGTATATGAACACTGAAGCTTTCTTT. Its protein product is CAISEYMNTEAFF. The chain has TRBV10-3 and TRBJ1-1; no definite D call. The CDR3 runs to 13 residues. The V and J ends lost 1 base and 0 bases respectively, with 3 bases between them. CDR1 is ENHRY and CDR2 is SYGVKD in the germline V gene.

V usage is TRBV6-4 and J usage is TRBJ1-5, with 8 bases that match TRBD1. V lost 6 bases, J lost 3 bases, and 4 bases stayed unmatched. CDR1 is MRHNA, CDR2 SNTAGT, per germline. The CDR3 is made up of 14 amino acids. In DNA, the CDR3 is TGTGCCAGCAGCGGACAGGGCCCCAATCAGCCCCAGCATTTT. Protein product: CASSGQGPNQPQHF.

The rearrangement links TRBV7-6 to TRBJ1-5, with a possible D match to TRBD1 (5 bases). The germline V and J ends were trimmed by 5 bases and 2 bases, with 7 bases remaining between them. CDR3 size: 13 residues. Germline V gives CDR1 SGHVS, CDR2 FNYEAQ. Here the CDR3 DNA reads TGTGCCAGCAGCCAAGGGGGCAATCAGCCCCAGCATTTT. As protein: CASSQGGNQPQHF.

Only one count was recorded for this clone. The chain couples TRBV4-2 to TRBJ2-7; a possible D gene is TRBD1 (6 bases). The CDR3 sequence is 15 residues long. Germline lookup yields CDR1 LGHNA and CDR2 YNFKEQ. V was cut by 0 bases and J by 2 bases, with 11 bases left in between. CDR3 region: CASSQDGQGTYEQYF. The CDR3 region has the DNA TGTGCCAGCAGCCAAGATGGTCAGGGGACCTACGAGCAGTACTTC.

The chain recombines TRBV11-2 with TRBJ2-7; the match to TRBD2 covers 12 bases. This CDR3 has 15 amino acids. After removal of 8 bases from V and 3 bases from J, the junction contained 8 bases not matched to a gene. Looked up from germline, CDR1 is SGHAT and CDR2 is FQNNGV. CDR3 protein: CASRLAGAAGYEQYF. The CDR3 DNA is TGTGCCAGCCGACTAGCGGGAGCGGCGGGCTACGAGCAGTACTTC.